The T cell receptor (beta chain) described here comes from a study of T cells in Graves' hyperthyroidism and ophthalmopathy. Amplified TCR beta CDR3 regions came from RNA transcripts. With the HTBI primer set, the TCR CDR3 went through a first round of RT-PCR. One entry per CDR3 protein results from TCRdb running MiXCR on the multiplex PCR reads. Of some 400,000 distinct CDR3 sequences in the sample, approximately 20% were seen once. With 1 base clipped from V and 1 base from J, the junction kept 4 bases outside the gene matches. This CDR3 contains 16 residues. The germline CDR1 and CDR2 sequences are MGHRA and YSYEKL.

The chain links TRBV4-1 to TRBJ2-3, with 8 nucleotides matching TRBD2. The source material was blood. The origin of this receptor is a woman in her late teens or twenties with Graves' hyperthyroidism. DNA for the CDR3: TGCGCCAGCAGCCAAGTCCCGGGGGGGGGCACAGATACGCAGTATTTT. Protein product: CASSQVPGGGTDTQYF.